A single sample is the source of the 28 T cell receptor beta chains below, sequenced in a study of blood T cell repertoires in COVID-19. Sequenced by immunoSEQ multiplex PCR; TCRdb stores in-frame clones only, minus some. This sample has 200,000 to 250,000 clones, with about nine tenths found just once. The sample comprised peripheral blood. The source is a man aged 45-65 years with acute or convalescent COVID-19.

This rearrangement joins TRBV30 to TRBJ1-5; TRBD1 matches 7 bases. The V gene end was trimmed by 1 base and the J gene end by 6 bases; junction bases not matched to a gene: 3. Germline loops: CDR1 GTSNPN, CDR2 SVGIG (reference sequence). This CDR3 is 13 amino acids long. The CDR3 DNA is TGTGCCTGGAGTGCGACAGGGACTCAGCCCCAGCATTTT. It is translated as CAWSATGTQPQHF.

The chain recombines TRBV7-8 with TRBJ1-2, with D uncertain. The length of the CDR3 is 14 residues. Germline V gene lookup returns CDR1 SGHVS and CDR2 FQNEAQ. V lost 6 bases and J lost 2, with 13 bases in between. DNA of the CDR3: TGTGCCAGCAGTCTAGAGAGGCAGAACTATGGCTACACCTTC. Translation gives CASSLERQNYGYTF.

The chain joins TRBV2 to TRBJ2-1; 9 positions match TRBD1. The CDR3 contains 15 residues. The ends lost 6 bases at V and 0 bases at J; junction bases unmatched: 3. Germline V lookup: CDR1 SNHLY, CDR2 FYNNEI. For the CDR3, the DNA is TGTGCCAGCAGGACAGGGGGGAGCTCCTACAATGAGCAGTTCTTC. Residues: CASRTGGSSYNEQFF. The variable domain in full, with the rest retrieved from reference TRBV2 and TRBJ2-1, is EPEVTQTPSHQVTQMGQEVILRCVPISNHLYFYWYRQILGQKVEFLVSFYNNEISEKSEIFDDQFSVERPDGSNFTLKIRSTKLEDSAMYFCASRTGGSSYNEQFFGPGTRLTVL.

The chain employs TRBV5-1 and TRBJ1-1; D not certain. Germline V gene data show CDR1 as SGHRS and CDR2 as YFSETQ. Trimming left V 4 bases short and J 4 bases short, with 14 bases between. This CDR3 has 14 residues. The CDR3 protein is CASSATGWGTEAFF. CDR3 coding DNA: TGCGCCAGCAGCGCAACGGGGTGGGGCACTGAAGCTTTCTTT.

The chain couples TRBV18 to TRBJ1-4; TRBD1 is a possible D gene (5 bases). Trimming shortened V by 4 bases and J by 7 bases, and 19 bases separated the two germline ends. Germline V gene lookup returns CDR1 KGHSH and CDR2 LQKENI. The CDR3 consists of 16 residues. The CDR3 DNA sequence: TGTGCCAGCTCACGACGAATCGCGGGGGAGTCTGAAAAACTGTTTTTT. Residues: CASSRRIAGESEKLFF.

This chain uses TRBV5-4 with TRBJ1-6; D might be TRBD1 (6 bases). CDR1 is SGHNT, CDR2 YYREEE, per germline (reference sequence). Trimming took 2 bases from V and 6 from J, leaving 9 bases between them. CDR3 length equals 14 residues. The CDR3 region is CASSLQGPNSPLHF. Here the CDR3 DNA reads TGTGCCAGCAGCTTACAGGGTCCTAATTCACCCCTCCACTTT. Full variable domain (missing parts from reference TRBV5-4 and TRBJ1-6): ETGVTQSPTHLIKTRGQQVTLRCSSQSGHNTVSWYQQALGQGPQFIFQYYREEENGRGNFPPRFSGLQFPNYSSELNVNALELDDSALYLCASSLQGPNSPLHFGNGTRLTVT.

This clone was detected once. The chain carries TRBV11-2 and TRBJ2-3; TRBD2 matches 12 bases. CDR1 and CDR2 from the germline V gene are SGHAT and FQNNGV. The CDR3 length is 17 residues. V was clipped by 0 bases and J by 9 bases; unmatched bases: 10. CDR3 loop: CASSLEFGLAGWETQYF. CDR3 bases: TGTGCCAGCAGCTTAGAGTTTGGACTAGCGGGGTGGGAAACGCAGTATTTT.

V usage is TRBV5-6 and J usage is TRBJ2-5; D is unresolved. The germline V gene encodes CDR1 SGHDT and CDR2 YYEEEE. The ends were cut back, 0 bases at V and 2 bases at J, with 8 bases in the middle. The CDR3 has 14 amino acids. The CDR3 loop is CASSLGPVQETQYF. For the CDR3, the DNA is TGTGCCAGCAGCTTGGGGCCAGTTCAAGAGACCCAGTACTTC.

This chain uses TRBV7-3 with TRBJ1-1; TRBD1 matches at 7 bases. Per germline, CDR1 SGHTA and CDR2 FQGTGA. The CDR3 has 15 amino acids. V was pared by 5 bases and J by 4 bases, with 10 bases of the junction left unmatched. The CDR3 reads CASSPTGRLSTEAFF. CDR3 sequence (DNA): TGTGCCAGCAGCCCGACAGGGAGGCTGAGCACTGAAGCTTTCTTT.

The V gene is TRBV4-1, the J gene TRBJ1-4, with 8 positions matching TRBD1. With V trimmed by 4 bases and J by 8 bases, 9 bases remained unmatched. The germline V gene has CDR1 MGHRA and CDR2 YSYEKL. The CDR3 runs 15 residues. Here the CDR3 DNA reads TGCGCCAGCAGCCGTACGGACAGGGTGCAAGAAAAACTGTTTTTT. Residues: CASSRTDRVQEKLFF.

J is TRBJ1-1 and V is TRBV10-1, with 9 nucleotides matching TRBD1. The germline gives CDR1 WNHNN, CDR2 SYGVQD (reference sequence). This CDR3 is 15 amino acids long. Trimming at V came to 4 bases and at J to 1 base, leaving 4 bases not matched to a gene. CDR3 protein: CASSGAQGANTEAFF. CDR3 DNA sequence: TGCGCCAGCAGTGGGGCACAGGGGGCGAACACTGAAGCTTTCTTT.

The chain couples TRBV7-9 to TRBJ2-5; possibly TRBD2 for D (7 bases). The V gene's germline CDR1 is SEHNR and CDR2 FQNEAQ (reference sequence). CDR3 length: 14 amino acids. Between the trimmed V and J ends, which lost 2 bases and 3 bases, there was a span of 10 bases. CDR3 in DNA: TGTGCCAGCAGCTTAACGGGGGGCGAAGAGACCCAGTACTTC. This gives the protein CASSLTGGEETQYF. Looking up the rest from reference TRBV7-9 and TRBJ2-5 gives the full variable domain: DTGVSQNPRHKITKRGQNVTFRCDPISEHNRLYWYRQTLGQGPEFLTYFQNEAQLEKSRLLSDRFSAERPKGSFSTLEIQRTEQGDSAMYLCASSLTGGEETQYFGPGTRLLVL.

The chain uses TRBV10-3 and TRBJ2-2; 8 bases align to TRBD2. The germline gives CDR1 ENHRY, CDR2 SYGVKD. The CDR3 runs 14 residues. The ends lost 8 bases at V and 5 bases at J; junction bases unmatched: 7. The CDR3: CAIGWSGGTGELFF. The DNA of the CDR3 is TGTGCCATCGGGTGGAGCGGGGGAACCGGGGAGCTGTTTTTT.

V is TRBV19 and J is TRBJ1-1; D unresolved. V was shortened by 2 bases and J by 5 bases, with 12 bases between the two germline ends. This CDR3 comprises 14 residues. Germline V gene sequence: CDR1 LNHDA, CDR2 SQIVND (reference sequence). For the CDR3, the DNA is TGTGCCAGTAGTATAAGGTTCCAGAGGACTGAAGCTTTCTTT. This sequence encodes CASSIRFQRTEAFF.

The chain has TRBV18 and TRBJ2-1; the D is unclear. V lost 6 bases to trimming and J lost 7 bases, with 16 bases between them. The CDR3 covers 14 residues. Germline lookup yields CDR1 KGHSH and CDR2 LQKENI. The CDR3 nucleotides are TGTGCCAGCTCGCCCCGGCAGGATTTGAATGAGCAGTTCTTC. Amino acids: CASSPRQDLNEQFF.

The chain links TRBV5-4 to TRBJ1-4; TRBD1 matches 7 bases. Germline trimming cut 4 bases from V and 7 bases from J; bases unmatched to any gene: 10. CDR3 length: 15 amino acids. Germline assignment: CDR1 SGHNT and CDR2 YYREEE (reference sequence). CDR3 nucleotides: TGTGCCAGCAGCGTCGACAGGGTCGGCGGTGAAAAACTGTTTTTT. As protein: CASSVDRVGGEKLFF.

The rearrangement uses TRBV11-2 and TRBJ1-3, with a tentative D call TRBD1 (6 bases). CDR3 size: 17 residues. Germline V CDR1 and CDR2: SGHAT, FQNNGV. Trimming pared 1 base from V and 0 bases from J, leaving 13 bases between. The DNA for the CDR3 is TGTGCCAGCAGCTTAGTTCGTCGGGACATCTCTGGAAACACCATATATTTT. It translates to CASSLVRRDISGNTIYF.

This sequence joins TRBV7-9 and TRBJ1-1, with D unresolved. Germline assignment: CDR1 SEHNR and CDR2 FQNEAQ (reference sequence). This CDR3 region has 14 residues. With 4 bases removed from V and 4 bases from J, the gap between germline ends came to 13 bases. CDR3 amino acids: CASSSGLPGTEAFF. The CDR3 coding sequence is TGTGCCAGCAGCTCCGGACTGCCGGGCACTGAAGCTTTCTTT. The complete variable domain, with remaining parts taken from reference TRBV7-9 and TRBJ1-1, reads DTGVSQNPRHKITKRGQNVTFRCDPISEHNRLYWYRQTLGQGPEFLTYFQNEAQLEKSRLLSDRFSAERPKGSFSTLEIQRTEQGDSAMYLCASSSGLPGTEAFFGQGTRLTVV.

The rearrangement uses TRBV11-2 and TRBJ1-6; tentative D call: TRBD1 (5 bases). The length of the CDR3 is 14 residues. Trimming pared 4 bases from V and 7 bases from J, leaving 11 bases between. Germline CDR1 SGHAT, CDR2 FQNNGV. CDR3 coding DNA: TGTGCCAGCAGCTCCGACAGACGAAATTCACCCCTCCACTTT. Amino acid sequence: CASSSDRRNSPLHF.

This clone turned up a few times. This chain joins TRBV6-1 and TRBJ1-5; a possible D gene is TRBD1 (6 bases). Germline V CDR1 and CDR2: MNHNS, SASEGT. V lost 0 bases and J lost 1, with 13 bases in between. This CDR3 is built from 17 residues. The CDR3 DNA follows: TGTGCCAGCAGTGAAGCGTTCACAGGGCCCAGCAATCAGCCCCAGCATTTT. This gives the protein CASSEAFTGPSNQPQHF.

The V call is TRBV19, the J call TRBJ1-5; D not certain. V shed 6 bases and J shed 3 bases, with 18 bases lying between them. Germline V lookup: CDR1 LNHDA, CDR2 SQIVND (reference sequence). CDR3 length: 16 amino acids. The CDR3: CASSPSPLAVNQPQHF. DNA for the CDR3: TGTGCCAGTAGCCCCTCCCCCCTCGCAGTCAATCAGCCCCAGCATTTT.

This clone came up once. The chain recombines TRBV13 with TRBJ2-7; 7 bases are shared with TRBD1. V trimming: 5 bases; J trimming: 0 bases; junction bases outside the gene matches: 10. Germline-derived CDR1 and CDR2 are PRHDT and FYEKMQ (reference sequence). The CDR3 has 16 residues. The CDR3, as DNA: TGTGCCAGCAGCCGCCCCGGACAGGATAACTCCTACGAGCAGTACTTC. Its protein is CASSRPGQDNSYEQYF.

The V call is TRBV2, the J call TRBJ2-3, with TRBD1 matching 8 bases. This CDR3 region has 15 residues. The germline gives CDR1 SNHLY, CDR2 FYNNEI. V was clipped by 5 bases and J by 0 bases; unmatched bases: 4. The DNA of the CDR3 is TGTGCCAGCAGTCGTAACAGGGGGAGCACAGATACGCAGTATTTT. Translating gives CASSRNRGSTDTQYF. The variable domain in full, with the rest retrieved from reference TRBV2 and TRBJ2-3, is EPEVTQTPSHQVTQMGQEVILRCVPISNHLYFYWYRQILGQKVEFLVSFYNNEISEKSEIFDDQFSVERPDGSNFTLKIRSTKLEDSAMYFCASSRNRGSTDTQYFGPGTRLTVL.

CDR3 sequence reads: CASGLGNTGEQPQHF. CDR3 nucleotides: TGTGCTAGTGGTTTGGGAAACACAGGGGAACAGCCCCAGCATTTT. V gene TRBV12-5 combines with J gene TRBJ1-5; TRBD1 matches 7 bases. Germline CDR1 reads LGHNT; CDR2 reads FRNRAP. V lost 1 base, J lost 7 bases, and 7 bases stayed unmatched. The CDR3 loop spans 15 amino acids. Full variable domain (outside the CDR3, taken from reference TRBV12-5 and TRBJ1-5): DARVTQTPRHKVTEMGQEVTMRCQPILGHNTVFWYRQTMMQGLELLAYFRNRAPLDDSGMPKDRFSAEMPDATLATLKIQPSEPRDSAVYFCASGLGNTGEQPQHFGDGTRLSIL.

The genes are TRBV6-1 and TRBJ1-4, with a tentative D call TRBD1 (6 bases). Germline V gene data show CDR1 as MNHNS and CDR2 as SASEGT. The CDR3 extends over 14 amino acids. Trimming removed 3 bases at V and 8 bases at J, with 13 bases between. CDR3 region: CASSETGRREKLFF. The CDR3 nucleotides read TGTGCCAGCAGTGAGACAGGTCGACGGGAAAAACTGTTTTTT.

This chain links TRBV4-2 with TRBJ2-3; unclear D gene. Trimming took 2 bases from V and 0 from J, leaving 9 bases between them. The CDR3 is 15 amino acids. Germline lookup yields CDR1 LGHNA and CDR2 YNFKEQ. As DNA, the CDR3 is TGTGCCAGCAGCCAACCCCTGACTAGCACAGATACGCAGTATTTT. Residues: CASSQPLTSTDTQYF.

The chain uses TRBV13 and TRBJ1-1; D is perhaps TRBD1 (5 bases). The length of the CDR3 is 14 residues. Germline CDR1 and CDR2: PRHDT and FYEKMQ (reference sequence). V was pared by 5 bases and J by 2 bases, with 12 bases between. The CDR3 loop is CASSPRGGNTEAFF. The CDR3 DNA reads TGTGCCAGCAGCCCAAGGGGTGGCAACACTGAAGCTTTCTTT.

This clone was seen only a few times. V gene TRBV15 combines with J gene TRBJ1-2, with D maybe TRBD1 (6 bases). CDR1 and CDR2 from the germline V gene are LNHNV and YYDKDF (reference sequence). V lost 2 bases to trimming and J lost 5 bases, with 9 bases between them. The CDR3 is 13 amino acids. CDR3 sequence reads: CATSRSTGYGYTF. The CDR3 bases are TGTGCCACCAGCAGAAGCACAGGGTATGGCTACACCTTC. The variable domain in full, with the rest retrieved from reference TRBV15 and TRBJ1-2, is DAMVIQNPRYQVTQFGKPVTLSCSQTLNHNVMYWYQQKSSQAPKLLFHYYDKDFNNEADTPDNFQSRRPNTSFCFLDIRSPGLGDTAMYLCATSRSTGYGYTFGSGTRLTVV.